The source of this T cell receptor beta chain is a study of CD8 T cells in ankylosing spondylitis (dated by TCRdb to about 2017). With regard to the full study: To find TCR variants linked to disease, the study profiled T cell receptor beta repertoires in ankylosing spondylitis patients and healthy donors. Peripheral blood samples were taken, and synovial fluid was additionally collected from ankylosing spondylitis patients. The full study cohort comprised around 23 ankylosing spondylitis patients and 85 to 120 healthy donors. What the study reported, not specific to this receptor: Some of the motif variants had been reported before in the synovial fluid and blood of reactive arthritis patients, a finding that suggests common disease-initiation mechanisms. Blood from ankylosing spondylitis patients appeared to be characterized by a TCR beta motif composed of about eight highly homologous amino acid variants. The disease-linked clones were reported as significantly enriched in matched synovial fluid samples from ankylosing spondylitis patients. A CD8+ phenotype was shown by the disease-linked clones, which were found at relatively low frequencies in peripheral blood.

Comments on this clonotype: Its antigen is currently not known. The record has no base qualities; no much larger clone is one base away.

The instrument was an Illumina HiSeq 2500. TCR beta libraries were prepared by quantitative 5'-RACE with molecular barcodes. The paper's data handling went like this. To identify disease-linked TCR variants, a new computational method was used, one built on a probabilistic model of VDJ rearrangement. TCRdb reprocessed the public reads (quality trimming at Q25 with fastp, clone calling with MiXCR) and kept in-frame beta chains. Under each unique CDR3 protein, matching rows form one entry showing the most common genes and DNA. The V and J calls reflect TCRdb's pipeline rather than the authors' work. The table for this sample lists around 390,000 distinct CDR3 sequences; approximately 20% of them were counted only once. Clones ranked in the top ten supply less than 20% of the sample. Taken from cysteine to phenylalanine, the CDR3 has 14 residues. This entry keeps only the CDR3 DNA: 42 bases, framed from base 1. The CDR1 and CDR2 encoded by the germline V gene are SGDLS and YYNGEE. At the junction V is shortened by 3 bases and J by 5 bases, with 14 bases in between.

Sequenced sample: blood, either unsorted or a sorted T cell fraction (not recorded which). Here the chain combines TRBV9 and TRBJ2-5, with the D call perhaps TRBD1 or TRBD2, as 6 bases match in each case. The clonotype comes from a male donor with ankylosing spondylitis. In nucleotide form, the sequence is TGTGCCAGCAGCGCCACGACTAGGGGGGAGACCCAGTACTTC. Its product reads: CASSATTRGETQYF.